These T cell receptor beta chains were read from a single sample in a study of cytomegalovirus exposure and HLA in healthy donors. TCRdb's table, derived via immunoSEQ multiplex PCR, lists solely in-frame clones and lacks some. The profile shows more than 110,000 clones, over 65% of them singletons. The sample comprised PBMCs. These receptor sequences come from a woman aged 25-40 years in good health and CMV-seronegative. Each CDR3 is given with its conserved first and last residue. D genes are given only for firm matches. Clone size appears in some rows only: once, few, many, or a class for an expanded clone.

clone_size d_call j_call v_call cdr3_nt cdr3_aa
. TRBD1 TRBJ2-1 TRBV9 TGTGCCAGCAGCATCGGGACAGGGAGAATTGAGCAGTTCTTC CASSIGTGRIEQFF
. TRBD2 TRBJ2-1 TRBV18 TGTGCCAGCTCACCGCTAGCGGGGGAGAATGAGCAGTTCTTC CASSPLAGENEQFF
. TRBD1 TRBJ1-5 TRBV18 TGTGCCAGCTCACTAGGACAGGGCCAGCCCCAGCATTTT CASSLGQGQPQHF
. . TRBJ2-1 TRBV13 TGTGCCAGCAGCTTATCCGGGTCCAATGAGCAGTTCTTC CASSLSGSNEQFF
. . TRBJ2-7 TRBV11-3 TGTGCCAGCAGCTTAGCACAGGTATCCTACGAGCAGTACTTC CASSLAQVSYEQYF
. TRBD2 TRBJ2-1 TRBV29-1 TGCAGCGCTTCTTTGCTAGCGGTATACAATGAGCAGTTCTTC CSASLLAVYNEQFF
. TRBD1 TRBJ1-4 TRBV5-1 TGCGCCAGCAGCTTGGGGCTTGGGACAGGGCCCGAAAAACTGTTTTTT CASSLGLGTGPEKLFF
. . TRBJ2-3 TRBV2 TGTGCCAGCAGAGCCAGGGAAACCACAGATACGCAGTATTTT CASRARETTDTQYF
few . TRBJ2-5 TRBV10-2 TGCGCCAGCAGTGTACAGGACCCTCAAGAGACCCAGTACTTC CASSVQDPQETQYF
few . TRBJ2-1 TRBV5-8 TGTGCCAGCAGCTTCACAGGAAGTTCCTACAATGAGCAGTTCTTC CASSFTGSSYNEQFF
. . TRBJ1-5 TRBV5-6 TGTGCCAGCAGCTTACAGGGAGAAGGCAATCAGCCCCAGCATTTT CASSLQGEGNQPQHF
. . TRBJ2-3 TRBV6-1 TGTGCCAGCAGTGAAAGGACAGTAAGGACAGATACGCAGTATTTT CASSERTVRTDTQYF
. TRBD1 TRBJ2-1 TRBV9 TGTGCCAGCAGCGCTACCGGGACAGGGAGTGAGCAGTTCTTC CASSATGTGSEQFF
. TRBD1 TRBJ2-3 TRBV10-3 TGTGCCGTACAGGGGGTTGGGGATACGCAGTATTTT CAVQGVGDTQYF
. . TRBJ1-5 TRBV28 TGTGCCAGCAGTTTTACAGGGTATCGGCCCCAGCATTTT CASSFTGYRPQHF
. . TRBJ1-2 TRBV5-6 TGTGCCAGCAGCGAACACAGGGAATTTGAGTACTATGGCTACACCTTC CASSEHREFEYYGYTF
few TRBD1 TRBJ2-2 TRBV4-2 TGTGCCAGCAGCCAAGATAGGACAGGGGGCGGCGGGGAGCTGTTTTTT CASSQDRTGGGGELFF
. . TRBJ1-2 TRBV5-1 TGCGCCAGCAGCTTGGGTCTATTCTATGGCTACACCTTC CASSLGLFYGYTF
. TRBD1 TRBJ2-2 TRBV2 TGTGCCAGCCAGGACAGGTCGAACACCGGGGAGCTGTTTTTT CASQDRSNTGELFF
. . TRBJ2-1 TRBV19 TGTGCCAGTAGTATCCTTTGGACAACAGGTTCCTACAATGAGCAGTTCTTC CASSILWTTGSYNEQFF
once . TRBJ1-1 TRBV28 TGTGCCAGCAGTTTTCTCCCCCGGAACACTGAAGCTTTCTTT CASSFLPRNTEAFF
once . TRBJ1-1 TRBV6-1 TGTGCCAGCAGTGAGTGGACAGCGAACACTGAAGCTTTCTTT CASSEWTANTEAFF
few TRBD1 TRBJ2-5 TRBV2 TGTGCCAGCAGTGATGGGGCAGGGGGCACGGAGACCCAGTACTTC CASSDGAGGTETQYF
few TRBD2 TRBJ2-7 TRBV6-5 TGTGCCAGCAGTTACTCGATGGCTAGCGGGGACTACGAGCAGTACTTC CASSYSMASGDYEQYF
. . TRBJ2-7 TRBV4-2 TGTGCCAGCAGCCAAGAAGAACAGCACACCTACGAGCAGTACTTC CASSQEEQHTYEQYF
. . TRBJ2-2 TRBV7-9 TGTGCCAGCAGCTTCGGGAAAAACACCGGGGAGCTGTTTTTT CASSFGKNTGELFF
. . TRBJ1-2 TRBV9 TGTGCCAGCAGCGTAGGGGGGGAGACCCTAGGCACCTTC CASSVGGETLGTF
. . TRBJ2-1 TRBV5-1 TGCGCCAGCAGCACACAGGGATCCTACAATGAGCAGTTCTTC CASSTQGSYNEQFF
. . TRBJ1-2 TRBV19 TGTGCCAGTAGTAACAGGATCCGCGGCTACACCTTC CASSNRIRGYTF